Listed below are T cell receptor beta chains from one sample, sequenced in a study of metastatic and nonmetastatic thyroid tumors. Using MiXCR, TCRdb re-called clones from the PCR reads. The data contain tens of thousands of clones, 15% to 20% of them singletons. What was sequenced was blood. These receptors originate from a female donor with papillary thyroid cancer or a benign thyroid nodule (not recorded which). Some clones in this sample may be carry-over from other donors' samples. CDR3s leave out the opening cysteine and the closing phenylalanine or tryptophan. The order of the fields is J gene, V gene, CDR3 protein.

J gene: TRBJ2-6; V gene: TRBV11-2; CDR3 protein: ASSLGKDSATSGANVLT
J gene: TRBJ2-1; V gene: TRBV6-2/TRBV6-3; CDR3 protein: ASIGNTGDEQF
J gene: TRBJ1-2; V gene: TRBV19; CDR3 protein: ASSIGWTADYGYT
J gene: TRBJ1-2; V gene: TRBV19; CDR3 protein: ASSVILRDSSGYGYT
J gene: TRBJ2-3; V gene: TRBV3-1; CDR3 protein: ASSQTASTDTQY
J gene: TRBJ1-1; V gene: TRBV27; CDR3 protein: ASSSRVYTEAF
J gene: TRBJ1-5; V gene: TRBV12-3/TRBV12-4; CDR3 protein: ASSPTGVQPQH
J gene: TRBJ1-2; V gene: TRBV19; CDR3 protein: ASRTGDGGYT
J gene: TRBJ1-6; V gene: TRBV6-1; CDR3 protein: ASSNTGQGNSPLH
J gene: TRBJ2-3; V gene: TRBV29-1; CDR3 protein: SVEGRGGTDTQY
J gene: TRBJ2-7; V gene: TRBV6-1; CDR3 protein: ASSPGTAYEQY
J gene: TRBJ2-3; V gene: TRBV5-5; CDR3 protein: ASSPLSGGTDTKY
J gene: TRBJ1-1; V gene: TRBV5-5; CDR3 protein: ASSPPRVGGVTEAF
J gene: TRBJ1-2; V gene: TRBV6-4; CDR3 protein: ASSGGQGGHGYN
J gene: TRBJ2-1; V gene: TRBV3-1; CDR3 protein: ASSQGHEQF